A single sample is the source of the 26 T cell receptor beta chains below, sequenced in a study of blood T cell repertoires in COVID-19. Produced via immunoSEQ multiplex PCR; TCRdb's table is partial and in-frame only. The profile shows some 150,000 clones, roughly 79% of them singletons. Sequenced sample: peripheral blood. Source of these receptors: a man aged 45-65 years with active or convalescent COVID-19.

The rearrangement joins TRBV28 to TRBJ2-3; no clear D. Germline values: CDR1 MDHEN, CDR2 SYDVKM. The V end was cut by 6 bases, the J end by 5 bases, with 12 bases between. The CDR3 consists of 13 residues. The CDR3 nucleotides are TGTGCCAGCAGCCCTCCCCGGGTAGATACGCAGTATTTT. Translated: CASSPPRVDTQYF.

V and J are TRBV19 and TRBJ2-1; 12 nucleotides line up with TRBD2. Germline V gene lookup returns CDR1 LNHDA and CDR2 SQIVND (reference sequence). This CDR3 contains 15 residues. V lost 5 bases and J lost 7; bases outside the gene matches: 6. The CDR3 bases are TGTGCCAGTAGTTCCGCTAGCGGGAGGGCGAATGAGCAGTTCTTC. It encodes CASSSASGRANEQFF.

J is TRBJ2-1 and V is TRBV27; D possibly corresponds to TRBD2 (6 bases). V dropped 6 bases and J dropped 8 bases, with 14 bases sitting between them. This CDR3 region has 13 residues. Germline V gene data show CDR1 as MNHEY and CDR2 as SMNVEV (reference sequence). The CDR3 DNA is TGTGCCAGCAGCCCCACCGGGACTCATGAGCAGTTCTTC. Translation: CASSPTGTHEQFF.

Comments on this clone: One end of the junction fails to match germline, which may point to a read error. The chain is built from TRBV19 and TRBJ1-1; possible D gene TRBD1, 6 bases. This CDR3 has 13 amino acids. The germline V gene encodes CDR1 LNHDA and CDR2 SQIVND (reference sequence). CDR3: CASRQTGNSEAFF. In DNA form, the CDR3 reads TGTGCCAGTAGGCAAACAGGGAACTCTGAAGCTTTCTTT.

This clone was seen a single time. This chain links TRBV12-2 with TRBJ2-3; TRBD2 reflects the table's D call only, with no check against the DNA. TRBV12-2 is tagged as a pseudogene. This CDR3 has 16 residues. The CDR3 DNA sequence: TGTGCAAGTCGCAGCTGGGGCGGGAGAACAGCAGATACGCAGTATTTT. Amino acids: CASRSWGGRTADTQYF.

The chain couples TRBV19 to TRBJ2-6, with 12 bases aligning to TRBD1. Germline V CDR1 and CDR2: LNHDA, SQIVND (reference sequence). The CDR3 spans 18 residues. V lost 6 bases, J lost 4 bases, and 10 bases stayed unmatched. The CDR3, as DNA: TGTGCCAGTAGCATCGTAGGGACAGGGGGCTTCGGGGCCAACGTCCTGACTTTC. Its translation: CASSIVGTGGFGANVLTF.

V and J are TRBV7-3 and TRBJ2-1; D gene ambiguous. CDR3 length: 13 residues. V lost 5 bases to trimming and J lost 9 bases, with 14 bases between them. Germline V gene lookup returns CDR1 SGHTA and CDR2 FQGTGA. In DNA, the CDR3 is TGTGCCAGCAGCCAAGTGGTCCCTAGTGAGCAGTTCTTC. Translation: CASSQVVPSEQFF.

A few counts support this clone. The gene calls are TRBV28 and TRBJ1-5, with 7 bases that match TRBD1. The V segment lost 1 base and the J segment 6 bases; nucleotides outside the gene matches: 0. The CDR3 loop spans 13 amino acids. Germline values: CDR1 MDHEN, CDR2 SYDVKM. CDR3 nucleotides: TGTGCCAGCAGTTTATCAGGGGGTCAGCCCCAGCATTTT. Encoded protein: CASSLSGGQPQHF.

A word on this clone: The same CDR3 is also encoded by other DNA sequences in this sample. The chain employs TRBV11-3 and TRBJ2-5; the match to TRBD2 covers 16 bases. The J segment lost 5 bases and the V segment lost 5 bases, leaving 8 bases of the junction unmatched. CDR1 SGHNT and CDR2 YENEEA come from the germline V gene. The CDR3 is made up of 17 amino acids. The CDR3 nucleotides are TGTGCCAGCAGCCTCGGGACTAGCGGGAGGGCCGACGAGACCCAGTACTTC. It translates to CASSLGTSGRADETQYF.

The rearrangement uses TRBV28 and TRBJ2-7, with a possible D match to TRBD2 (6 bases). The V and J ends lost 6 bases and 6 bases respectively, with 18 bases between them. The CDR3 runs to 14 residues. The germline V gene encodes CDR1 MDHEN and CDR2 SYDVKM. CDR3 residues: CASREEGPYVEQYF. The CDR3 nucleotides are TGTGCCAGCAGAGAGGAGGGCCCGTACGTCGAGCAGTACTTC.

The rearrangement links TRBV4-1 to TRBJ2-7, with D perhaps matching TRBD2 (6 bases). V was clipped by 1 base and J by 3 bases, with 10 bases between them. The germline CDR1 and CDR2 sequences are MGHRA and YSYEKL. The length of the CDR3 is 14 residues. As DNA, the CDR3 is TGCGCCAGCAGCCAAGCGGGAGTTAGCTACGAGCAGTACTTC. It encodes CASSQAGVSYEQYF.

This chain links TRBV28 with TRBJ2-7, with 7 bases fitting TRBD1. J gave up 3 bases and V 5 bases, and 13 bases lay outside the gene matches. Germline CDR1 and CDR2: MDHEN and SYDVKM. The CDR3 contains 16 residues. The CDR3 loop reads CASSLGGAGRDYEQYF. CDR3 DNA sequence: TGTGCCAGCAGTCTAGGGGGCGCGGGCCGAGACTACGAGCAGTACTTC.

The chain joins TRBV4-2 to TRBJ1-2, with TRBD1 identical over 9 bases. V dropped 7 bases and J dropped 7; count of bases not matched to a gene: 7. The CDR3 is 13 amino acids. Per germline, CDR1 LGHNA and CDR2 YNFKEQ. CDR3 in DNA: TGTGCCAGCAACACGGGACAGGGACGTGGCTACACCTTC. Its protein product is CASNTGQGRGYTF.

The DNA for the CDR3 is TGCAGCGCTCCAAGCGGACCTAGCACAGATACGCAGTATTTT. Translation: CSAPSGPSTDTQYF. This chain joins TRBV29-1 and TRBJ2-3; D perhaps matches TRBD2 (5 bases). This CDR3 has 14 residues. Germline V gives CDR1 SQVTM, CDR2 ANQGSEA. Trimming cost V 7 bases and J 0 bases, with 14 bases left between them.

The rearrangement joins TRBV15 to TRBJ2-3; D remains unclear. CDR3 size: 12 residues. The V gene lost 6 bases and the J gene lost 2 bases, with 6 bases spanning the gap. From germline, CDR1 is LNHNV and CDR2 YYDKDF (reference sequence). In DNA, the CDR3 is TGTGCCACCAGACTCGACACAGATACGCAGTATTTT. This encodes CATRLDTDTQYF.

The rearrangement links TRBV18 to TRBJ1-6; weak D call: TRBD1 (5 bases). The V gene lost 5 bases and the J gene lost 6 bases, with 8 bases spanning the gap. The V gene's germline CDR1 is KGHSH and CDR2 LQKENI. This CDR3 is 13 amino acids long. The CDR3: CASSDSSNSPLHF. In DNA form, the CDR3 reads TGTGCCAGCTCAGACAGCTCTAATTCACCCCTCCACTTT.

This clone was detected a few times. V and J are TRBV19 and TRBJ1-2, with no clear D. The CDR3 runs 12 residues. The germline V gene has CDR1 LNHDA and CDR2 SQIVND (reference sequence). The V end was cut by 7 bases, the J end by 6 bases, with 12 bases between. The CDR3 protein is CASNTGRNGYTF. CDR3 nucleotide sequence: TGTGCCAGTAATACGGGAAGGAATGGCTACACCTTC.

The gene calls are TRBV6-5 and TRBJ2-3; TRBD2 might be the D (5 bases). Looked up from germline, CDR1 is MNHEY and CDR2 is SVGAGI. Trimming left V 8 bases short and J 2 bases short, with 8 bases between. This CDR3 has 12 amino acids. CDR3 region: CASSRATDTQYF. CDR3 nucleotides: TGTGCCAGCTCGAGGGCCACAGATACGCAGTATTTT.

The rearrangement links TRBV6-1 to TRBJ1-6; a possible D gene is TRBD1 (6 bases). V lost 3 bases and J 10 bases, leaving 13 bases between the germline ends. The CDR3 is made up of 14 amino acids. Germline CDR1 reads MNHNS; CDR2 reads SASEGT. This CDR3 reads CASSEGHGESPLHF. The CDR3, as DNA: TGTGCCAGCAGTGAGGGACACGGGGAGTCACCCCTCCACTTT.

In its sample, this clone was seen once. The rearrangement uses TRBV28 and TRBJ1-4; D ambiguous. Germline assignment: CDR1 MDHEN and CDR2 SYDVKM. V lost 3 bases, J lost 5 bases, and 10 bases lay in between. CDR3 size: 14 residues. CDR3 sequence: CASSLTSKNEKLFF. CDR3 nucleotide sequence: TGTGCCAGCAGTTTGACAAGCAAGAATGAAAAACTGTTTTTT.

The CDR3 DNA follows: TGTGCCAGCAGCCACCCGGGACAGGGGGTAGCTAACTATGGCTACACCTTC. Amino acids: CASSHPGQGVANYGYTF. The V and J genes are TRBV3-1 (or the pseudogene TRBV3-2) and TRBJ1-2; TRBD1 aligns across 11 bases. CDR1 is LGHDT, CDR2 YNNKEL, per germline (reference sequence). V lost 3 bases and J lost 0; bases outside the gene matches: 6. CDR3 length: 17 amino acids.

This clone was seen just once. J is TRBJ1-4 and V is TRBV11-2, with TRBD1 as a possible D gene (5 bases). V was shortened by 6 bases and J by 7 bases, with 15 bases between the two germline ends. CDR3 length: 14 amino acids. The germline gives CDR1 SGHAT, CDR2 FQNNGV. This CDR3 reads CASRSDTVVEKLFF. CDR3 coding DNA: TGTGCCAGCAGGTCGGACACAGTAGTTGAAAAACTGTTTTTT.

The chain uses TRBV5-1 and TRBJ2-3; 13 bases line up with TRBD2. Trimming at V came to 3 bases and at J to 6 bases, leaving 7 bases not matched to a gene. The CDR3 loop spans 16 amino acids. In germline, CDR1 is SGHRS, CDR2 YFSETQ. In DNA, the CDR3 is TGCGCCAGCAGCTCGATACTAGCGGGAGGGCCGGATACGCAGTATTTT. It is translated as CASSSILAGGPDTQYF. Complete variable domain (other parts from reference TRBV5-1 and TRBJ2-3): KAGVTQTPRYLIKTRGQQVTLSCSPISGHRSVSWYQQTPGQGLQFLFEYFSETQRNKGNFPGRFSGRQFSNSRSEMNVSTLELGDSALYLCASSSILAGGPDTQYFGPGTRLTVL.

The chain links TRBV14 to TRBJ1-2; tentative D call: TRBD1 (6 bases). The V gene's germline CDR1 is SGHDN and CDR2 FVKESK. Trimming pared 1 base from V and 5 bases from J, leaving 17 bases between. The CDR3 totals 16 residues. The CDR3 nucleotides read TGTGCCAGCAGCCAAGTAGCTCTTGGGACAAAGTATGGCTACACCTTC. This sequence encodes CASSQVALGTKYGYTF.

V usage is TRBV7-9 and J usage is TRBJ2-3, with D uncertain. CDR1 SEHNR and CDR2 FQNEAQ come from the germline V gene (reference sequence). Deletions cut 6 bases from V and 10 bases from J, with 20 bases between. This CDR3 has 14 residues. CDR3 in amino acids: CASSTNALVEAQYF. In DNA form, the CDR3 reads TGTGCCAGCAGTACCAACGCCCTAGTGGAAGCGCAGTATTTT.

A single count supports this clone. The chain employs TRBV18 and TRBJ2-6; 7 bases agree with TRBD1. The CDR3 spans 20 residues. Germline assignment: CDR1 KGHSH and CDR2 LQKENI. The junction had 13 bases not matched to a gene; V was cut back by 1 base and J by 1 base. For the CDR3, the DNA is TGTGCCAGCTCACCACGGGTCGTAGAGGGGGCCGGGTCTGGGGCCAACGTCCTGACTTTC. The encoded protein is CASSPRVVEGAGSGANVLTF.